Given below is one TCR beta chain in context. The data originate from a study of blood T cell repertoires in COVID-19. In the study overall: Acute-phase and convalescent COVID-19 samples originated in the United States, Italy and Spain.

Original processing methods: Reference gene primer amplification yielded estimated nucleated cell counts. Libraries were prepared by immunoSEQ multiplex PCR; TCRdb keeps only in-frame clonotypes and omits some of them. D and trimming come from the DNA, and the V and J calls and clone size come from that table. The sample lists 300,000 to 450,000 clones; roughly nine tenths were seen once. Recruits, aged roughly 18 to 95 years, lived in 25 or so US areas. Resolution of symptoms, clearance, or two negative PCRs was present in recovered Cohort 3 donors. CDR1 is LNHDA, CDR2 SQIVND, per germline (reference sequence). The CDR3 runs 13 residues. V was shortened by 1 base and J by 3 bases, with 6 bases between the two germline ends.

The sequenced sample was PBMCs or T cells enriched from blood (not recorded which). This TCR came from a man younger than 35 who had recovered from COVID-19. The J gene is TRBJ1-1, the V gene TRBV19; D not resolved. The CDR3 protein is CASSIVGDTEAFF. The CDR3 DNA sequence: TGTGCCAGTAGTATAGTAGGAGACACTGAAGCTTTCTTT.